The rows below give T cell receptor beta chains drawn from one sample of a study of blood T cells in healthy people across ages. TCRdb independently ran MiXCR on the 5' RACE reads; one entry per CDR3 protein. The sample consists of more than 650,000 distinct CDR3 sequences, about 48% of them appearing once. The sequencing sample was made of blood. The receptors come from a man aged 80 or over in good health. The CDR3 runs from the conserved cysteine through the conserved F or W. The order of the fields is V gene, D gene, clone size, CDR3 length, J gene, CDR3 DNA, CDR3 protein. The D gene is left open where the match is weak. Some rows have no size entry. The others give once, few or many, or a class for an expanded clone.

TRBV29-1,NA,NA,13,TRBJ2-5,TGCAGCGTTGCCCAGACTAGTCAGGGTGAGCAGTACTTC,CSVAQTSQGEQYF
TRBV29-1,NA,NA,12,TRBJ2-7,TGCAGCGCTAGGACCACCTACAATGAGCAGTACTTC,CSARTTYNEQYF
TRBV29-1,TRBD2,NA,15,TRBJ2-5,TGCAGCGTTGACCGGACTAGCGGGATCGGTGAGACCCAGTACTTC,CSVDRTSGIGETQYF
TRBV10-2,NA,NA,15,TRBJ2-6,TGCGCCAGCAGGGACTCTGGCTCTGGGGCCAACGTCCTGACTTTC,CASRDSGSGANVLTF
TRBV29-1,TRBD1,NA,14,TRBJ2-2,TGCAGCGTCGGGACAGCCCTGAACACCGGGGAGCTGTTTTTT,CSVGTALNTGELFF
TRBV5-1,NA,many,12,TRBJ2-1,TGCGCCAGCAGCTTGGCGGACAATGAGCAGTTCTTC,CASSLADNEQFF
TRBV7-2,NA,NA,13,TRBJ2-1,TGTGCCAGCAGCTTAGGGGGCGAGCCTCATCGGTTCTTC,CASSLGGEPHRFF
TRBV2,TRBD1,NA,17,TRBJ2-3,TGTGCCAGCCACCCGCGCTGGACAGGGACGGGTACAGATACGCAGTATTTT,CASHPRWTGTGTDTQYF
TRBV20-1,TRBD2,NA,15,TRBJ2-7,TGCAGTGCTGCTGGGACTAGCGGGAGGAGGGGCGAGCAGTACTTC,CSAAGTSGRRGEQYF
TRBV6-2/TRBV6-3,NA,few,15,TRBJ1-2,TGTGCCAGCAGTGCCATACGGGCTTCCCACTATGGCTACACCTTC,CASSAIRASHYGYTF
TRBV15,TRBD1,few,18,TRBJ2-7,TGTGCCACCAGCAGAGATCTCCCAGGGGGCCTGAGGGCCTACGAGCAGTACTTC,CATSRDLPGGLRAYEQYF
TRBV20-1,NA,NA,14,TRBJ1-1,TGCAGTGCACCGTACACAGGGATGAACACTGAAGCTTTCTTT,CSAPYTGMNTEAFF
TRBV4-2,TRBD2,NA,17,TRBJ2-4,TGTGCCAGCAGCCAAGACGGGACTAGCGGTGGGGGAAACATTCAGTACTTC,CASSQDGTSGGGNIQYF
TRBV29-1,TRBD2,once,17,TRBJ2-1,TGCAGCGTTGGGGGGACTAGCGGGAGCATCTCCTACAATGAGCTGTACTTC,CSVGGTSGSISYNELYF
TRBV28,TRBD1,many,13,TRBJ1-2,TGTGCCAGCAAAGCGGGACAGAGCTATGGCTACACCTTC,CASKAGQSYGYTF
TRBV27,TRBD1,NA,14,TRBJ2-7,TGTGCCAGCAGTATTCGCAGGGGGTCCTACGAGCAGTACTTC,CASSIRRGSYEQYF
TRBV5-1,NA,NA,14,TRBJ1-5,TGCGCCAGCAGGACCGACTGGGGCGGGGAGCCCCAGCATTTT,CASRTDWGGEPQHF
TRBV5-1,TRBD2,NA,15,TRBJ2-7,TGCGCCAGCAGCTGGTCGACTAGCGGGAAGGACGAGCAGTACTTC,CASSWSTSGKDEQYF
TRBV9,NA,NA,15,TRBJ1-1,TGTGCCAGCAGCGTAGCAAAGGGGCCGAACACTGAAGCTTTCTTT,CASSVAKGPNTEAFF
TRBV13,NA,NA,15,TRBJ1-6,TGTGCCAGCGGATTCCTCCCCTCCTATAATTCACCCCTCCACTTT,CASGFLPSYNSPLHF
TRBV5-1,TRBD2,few,17,TRBJ2-5,TGCGCCAGCAGCTTAACCGGGACTAGCGGACCTCGGGAGACCCAGTACTTC,CASSLTGTSGPRETQYF
TRBV6-2/TRBV6-3,NA,few,11,TRBJ1-2,TGTGCCAGCAGTCTGGGGTTCGGCTACACCTTC,CASSLGFGYTF
TRBV4-1,NA,NA,13,TRBJ2-6,TGCGCCAGCAGCCAAGATGAGGGGAGAGTCCTGACTTTC,CASSQDEGRVLTF
TRBV6-6,TRBD1,NA,14,TRBJ2-1,TGTGCCACCTCCGACAGGGGTTTCTACAATGAGCAGTTCTTC,CATSDRGFYNEQFF
TRBV5-1,NA,few,13,TRBJ1-1,TGCGCCAGCAGCCAGACCCAGAACACTGAAGCTTTCTTT,CASSQTQNTEAFF
TRBV20-1,NA,NA,13,TRBJ2-7,TGCAGTGCTAATAGGCCTGCGGTTTTGGAGCAGTACTTC,CSANRPAVLEQYF
TRBV28,NA,NA,18,TRBJ2-5,TGTGCCAGCAGTTCAACCTTAGCGGTAACATCTCCTTACAATGGGCAGTACTTC,CASSSTLAVTSPYNGQYF
TRBV14,NA,NA,12,TRBJ1-6,TGTGCCAGCAGACGAAGCGGTTCACCCCTCCACTTT,CASRRSGSPLHF
TRBV7-2,TRBD2,NA,16,TRBJ2-3,TGTGCCAGCAGCTTAGGCTTAGCGGGGAGATTCAGATACGCGTATTTT,CASSLGLAGRFRYAYF
TRBV10-3,NA,NA,12,TRBJ1-5,TGTGCCATCAGTGGCGTAAATCAGCCCCAGCATTTT,CAISGVNQPQHF
TRBV2,NA,NA,12,TRBJ1-1,TGTGCCAGCAGTGGGTATTTGGCTGAAGCTTTCTTT,CASSGYLAEAFF
TRBV7-9,NA,NA,12,TRBJ2-3,TGTGCCAGCAGCTTAGCATCGGATACGCAGTATTTT,CASSLASDTQYF
TRBV12-3/TRBV12-4,TRBD2,NA,16,TRBJ2-3,TGTGCCAGCAGTTCCGGGGTAGCGGGAGTCACAGGTACGCAGTATTTT,CASSSGVAGVTGTQYF
TRBV5-1,NA,few,15,TRBJ2-5,TGCGCCAGCAGCTTGGGGGCGGGGCTCCCGGGTGAGCAGTACTTC,CASSLGAGLPGEQYF
TRBV12-3/TRBV12-4,NA,NA,12,TRBJ2-5,TGTGCCAGCAGCCGAGGGTCGGATGAGCAGTACTTC,CASSRGSDEQYF
TRBV29-1,NA,NA,12,TRBJ1-1,TGCAGCGTGCACAGGGTGAACACTGAAGCTTTCTTT,CSVHRVNTEAFF
TRBV25-1,NA,NA,13,TRBJ1-2,TGTGCCAGCACGGGGGCGCGAGGCTATGGCTACACCTTC,CASTGARGYGYTF
TRBV2,NA,few,12,TRBJ2-7,TGTGCCAGCAGTGTACAGCGAGGCGAGCAGTACTTC,CASSVQRGEQYF
TRBV24-1,TRBD2,NA,15,TRBJ2-2,TGTGCCACCAGCCGGACTAGCGGGATAACCGGGGAGCTGTTTTTT,CATSRTSGITGELFF